This T cell receptor (beta chain) is drawn from a study of beta chain features in type 1 diabetes. Expressed TCRB transcripts were sequenced, since all the RNA that had been isolated was reverse transcribed. The data were produced by immunoSEQ multiplex PCR, yet TCRdb's version contains in-frame clones alone and is incomplete. The top ten clones hold under 1.5% of a sample with approximately 140,000 clones, roughly 7.2% of them seen once. This clone was seen only a few times. The antigen is unknown. Cells sorted by CD45RO/CCR7/CD25/CD127/CD95/CD27 comprised CD4+ naive, central memory, regulatory and stem cell-like memory cells. The CDR3 consists of 15 residues. Germline-derived CDR1 and CDR2 are SGHRS and YFSETQ. J gave up 8 bases and V 3 bases, and 8 bases lay outside the gene matches. Whole-study findings and limits: Within patients, naive, central memory and Treg TCRB repertoires seemed more similar than within healthy donors. Across all four CD4+ subsets, people with type 1 diabetes showed modestly shorter TCRB CDR3s.

The chain has TRBV5-1 and TRBJ1-4; 9 bases align to TRBD1. Sequencing was done on a sample of central memory CD4+ T cells from blood. The receptor was derived from a woman aged 25 to 39 in good health. The CDR3 reads CASSSAGTGREKLFF. CDR3 sequence (DNA): TGCGCCAGCAGCTCAGCCGGGACAGGGCGCGAAAAACTGTTTTTT.